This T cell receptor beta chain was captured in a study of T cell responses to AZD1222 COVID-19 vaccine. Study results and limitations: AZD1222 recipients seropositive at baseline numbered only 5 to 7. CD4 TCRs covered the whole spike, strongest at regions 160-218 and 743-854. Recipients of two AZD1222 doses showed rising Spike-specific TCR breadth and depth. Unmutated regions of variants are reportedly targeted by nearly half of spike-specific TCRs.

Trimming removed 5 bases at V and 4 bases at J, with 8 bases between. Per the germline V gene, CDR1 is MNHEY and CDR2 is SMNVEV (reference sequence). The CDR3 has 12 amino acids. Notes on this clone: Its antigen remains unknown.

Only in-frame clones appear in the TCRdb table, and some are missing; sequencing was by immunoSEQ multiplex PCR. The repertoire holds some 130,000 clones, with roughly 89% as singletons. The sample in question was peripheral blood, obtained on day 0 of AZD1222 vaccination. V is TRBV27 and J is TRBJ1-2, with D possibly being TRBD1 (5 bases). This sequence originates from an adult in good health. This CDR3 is CASSAGTYGYTF. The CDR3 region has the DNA TGTGCCAGCAGTGCCGGGACCTATGGCTACACCTTC.